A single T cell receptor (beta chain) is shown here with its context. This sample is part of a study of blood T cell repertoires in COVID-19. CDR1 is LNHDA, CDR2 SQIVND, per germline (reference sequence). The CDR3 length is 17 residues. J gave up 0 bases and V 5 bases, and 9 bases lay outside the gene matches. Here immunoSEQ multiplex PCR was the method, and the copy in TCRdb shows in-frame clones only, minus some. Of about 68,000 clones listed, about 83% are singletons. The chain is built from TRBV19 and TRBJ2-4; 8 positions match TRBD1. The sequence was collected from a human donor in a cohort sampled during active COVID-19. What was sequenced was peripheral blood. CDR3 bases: TGTGCCAGTAGTCCCCGACAGGGGAGATTAGCCAAAAACATTCAGTACTTC. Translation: CASSPRQGRLAKNIQYF. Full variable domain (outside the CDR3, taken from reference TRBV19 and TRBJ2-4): DGGITQSPKYLFRKEGQNVTLSCEQNLNHDAMYWYRQDPGQGLRLIYYSQIVNDFQKGDIAEGYSVSREKKESFPLTVTSAQKNPTAFYLCASSPRQGRLAKNIQYFGAGTRLSVL.